One and the same sample provided the 25 T cell receptor beta chains below, sequenced in a study of shared clonotypes between healthy human individuals. Sequencing was performed with immunoSEQ multiplex PCR; in TCRdb, only in-frame clones are kept and a portion is missing. The table records over a million clones, 98% to 99% of them present only once. Specimen: naive CD4+ T cells sorted from blood. Stated subset: CD45RA+ positively selected. These receptors were obtained from a man aged 25-45 years in good health.

To note about this clone: Additional DNA sequences in this sample encode the identical CDR3. The J gene is TRBJ2-7, the V gene TRBV7-2; 12 bases match TRBD2. The J segment lost 2 bases and the V segment lost 6 bases, leaving 2 bases of the junction unmatched. CDR3 length equals 14 residues. Germline V gene lookup returns CDR1 SGHTA and CDR2 FQGNSA. The CDR3 DNA reads TGTGCCAGCAGTCGACTAGCGGGGGCCTACGAGCAGTACTTC. Residues: CASSRLAGAYEQYF.

The chain links TRBV11-2 to TRBJ1-2; 9 bases match TRBD1. The V gene end was trimmed by 4 bases and the J gene end by 4 bases; junction bases not matched to a gene: 7. Germline V gives CDR1 SGHAT, CDR2 FQNNGV. CDR3 length: 15 amino acids. CDR3 DNA sequence: TGTGCCAGCAGCTCTTACAGGGGGCGCTTCTATGGCTACACCTTC. It translates to CASSSYRGRFYGYTF.

This sequence joins TRBV5-1 and TRBJ2-7; 8 bases agree with TRBD1. This CDR3 has 18 residues. From germline, CDR1 is SGHRS and CDR2 YFSETQ. V trimming: 4 bases; J trimming: 1 base; junction bases outside the gene matches: 16. CDR3 in DNA: TGCGCCAGCAGCGCCGGGGGACAGGAGTCGGGAAGGTCCTACGAGCAGTACTTC. Its translation: CASSAGGQESGRSYEQYF.

The chain is built from TRBV5-1 and TRBJ2-1; D is possibly TRBD2 (7 bases). Germline loops: CDR1 SGHRS, CDR2 YFSETQ. Deletions cut 3 bases from V and 3 bases from J, with 16 bases between. The CDR3 is made up of 16 amino acids. CDR3 in amino acids: CASSSRGGSLYNEQFF. DNA for the CDR3: TGCGCCAGCAGCTCAAGGGGGGGCAGCCTCTACAATGAGCAGTTCTTC.

The V call is TRBV19, the J call TRBJ2-7, with 10 positions matching TRBD1. The V gene's germline CDR1 is LNHDA and CDR2 SQIVND (reference sequence). The CDR3 loop spans 12 amino acids. V lost 9 bases to trimming and J lost 9 bases; unmatched junction nucleotides: 8. The CDR3 nucleotides read TGTGCCAGCTCGACAGGGGGCGCGGGGCAGTACTTC. Translation gives CASSTGGAGQYF.

V is TRBV5-4 and J is TRBJ2-7, with TRBD1 matching over 8 bases. CDR3 length equals 14 residues. V trimming: 3 bases; J trimming: 2 bases; junction bases outside the gene matches: 4. Germline values: CDR1 SGHNT, CDR2 YYREEE (reference sequence). This CDR3 is CASSSNRGTYEQYF. For the CDR3, the DNA is TGTGCCAGCAGCTCAAACAGGGGGACCTACGAGCAGTACTTC.

The CDR3 DNA is TGTGCCAGCAGTCCTCCCGGTACTGTGGCATTCTACGAGCAGTACTTC. Protein product: CASSPPGTVAFYEQYF. The genes are TRBV28 and TRBJ2-7; D remains ambiguous. The CDR3 is 16 residues long. The V gene lost 5 bases and the J gene lost 3 bases, with 20 bases spanning the gap. In germline, CDR1 is MDHEN, CDR2 SYDVKM.

The V call is TRBV11-1, the J call TRBJ2-2, with 10 positions matching TRBD2. Germline trimming cut 2 bases from V and 9 bases from J; bases unmatched to any gene: 6. The germline V gene encodes CDR1 SGHAT and CDR2 FQDESV (reference sequence). The CDR3 runs to 15 residues. CDR3 nucleotides: TGTGCCAGCAGCTTATGGTCTAGCGGGAGTCGGGAGCTGTTTTTT. Translating gives CASSLWSSGSRELFF.

The rearrangement links TRBV7-9 to TRBJ2-2; D is uncertain. With 3 bases removed from V and 1 base from J, the gap between germline ends came to 9 bases. Germline lookup yields CDR1 SEHNR and CDR2 FQNEAQ (reference sequence). The CDR3 has 15 residues. The CDR3 protein is CASSFWDLNTGELFF. CDR3 nucleotide sequence: TGTGCCAGCAGCTTTTGGGATTTGAACACCGGGGAGCTGTTTTTT.

CDR3 DNA: TGTGCCAGCAGTTTAGCGCGACCATTCTACGAGCAGTACTTC. Translated: CASSLARPFYEQYF. This chain links TRBV28 with TRBJ2-7; no reliable D call. Trimming took 2 bases from V and 3 from J, leaving 11 bases between them. The CDR3 length is 14 residues. Germline CDR1 is MDHEN and CDR2 is SYDVKM.

V and J are TRBV6-6 and TRBJ2-4, with D possibly TRBD1 on 6 matching bases. CDR1 and CDR2 from the germline V gene are MNHNY and SVGAGI (reference sequence). The CDR3 has 13 amino acids. Trimming took 4 bases from V and 5 from J, leaving 9 bases between them. CDR3 in amino acids: CASSLSGENIQYF. The CDR3 region has the DNA TGTGCCAGCAGTTTGTCAGGGGAAAACATTCAGTACTTC.

This chain uses TRBV7-9 with TRBJ2-7; 10 bases map to TRBD2. Germline values: CDR1 SEHNR, CDR2 FQNEAQ (reference sequence). V shed 5 bases and J 1 base; nucleotides not matched to a gene: 11. This CDR3 has 17 residues. CDR3 in DNA: TGTGCCAGCAGCGTAGGGGGGCTAGCGGGAGAGTCCTACGAGCAGTACTTC. Protein: CASSVGGLAGESYEQYF.

The J gene is TRBJ2-7, the V gene TRBV4-2; D ambiguous. CDR3 length: 14 residues. V gave up 0 bases and J gave up 3 bases, with 9 bases separating them. Germline CDR1 LGHNA, CDR2 YNFKEQ. The CDR3 DNA is TGTGCCAGCAGCCAAGAGATCGACCACTACGAGCAGTACTTC. Protein sequence: CASSQEIDHYEQYF.

The chain employs TRBV29-1 and TRBJ2-7, with D tentatively TRBD2 (6 bases). CDR3 length equals 14 residues. The V gene's germline CDR1 is SQVTM and CDR2 ANQGSEA. V dropped 4 bases and J dropped 4 bases, with 17 bases sitting between them. The CDR3 protein is CSVGKGLGGYEQYF. The CDR3 DNA is TGCAGCGTTGGCAAGGGATTAGGAGGGTACGAGCAGTACTTC.

CDR3 residues: CASSTIWTDTQYF. The CDR3, as DNA: TGTGCCAGCAGCACTATTTGGACAGATACGCAGTATTTT. The J gene is TRBJ2-3, the V gene TRBV7-6; no clear D. CDR3 length equals 13 residues. V was pared by 5 bases and J by 3 bases, with 9 bases between. Germline CDR1 is SGHVS and CDR2 is FNYEAQ.

This chain connects TRBV4-1 to TRBJ2-7, with D possibly TRBD2 on 5 matching bases. CDR3 length: 15 amino acids. V dropped 1 base and J dropped 1 base, with 11 bases sitting between them. Germline CDR1 reads MGHRA; CDR2 reads YSYEKL. The CDR3 loop is CASSQVFPGSYEQYF. The CDR3 nucleotides are TGCGCCAGCAGCCAAGTATTTCCGGGGTCCTACGAGCAGTACTTC.

The V gene is TRBV15, the J gene TRBJ2-1, with 12 bases aligning to TRBD2. Germline CDR1 LNHNV, CDR2 YYDKDF (reference sequence). With 4 bases clipped from V and 8 bases from J, the junction kept 6 bases outside the gene matches. The CDR3 consists of 15 residues. The CDR3 spells CATSTSSGRADEQFF. CDR3 coding DNA: TGTGCCACCAGCACATCTAGCGGGAGGGCCGATGAGCAGTTCTTC.

This chain links TRBV2 with TRBJ2-7, with D hard to call. The CDR3 has 15 residues. The V gene lost 7 bases and the J gene lost 6 bases, with 22 bases spanning the gap. Looked up from germline, CDR1 is SNHLY and CDR2 is FYNNEI. Here the CDR3 DNA reads TGTGCCAGCATCATGAGGAGCGTTCTTCCGGCCGAGCAGTACTTC. Translated, it gives CASIMRSVLPAEQYF.

About this clone itself: The sample contains more than one DNA sequence encoding this CDR3. The V and J genes are TRBV11-2 and TRBJ1-5, with a tentative D call TRBD1 (5 bases). This CDR3 contains 15 residues. Germline V gene lookup returns CDR1 SGHAT and CDR2 FQNNGV. V was trimmed by 3 bases and J by 0 bases, leaving 9 bases between them. In DNA, the CDR3 is TGTGCCAGCAGCTTGGGGGACCGTAGCAATCAGCCCCAGCATTTT. Translating it yields CASSLGDRSNQPQHF.

The V and J genes are TRBV5-1 and TRBJ2-3; the D gene is possibly TRBD1 (5 bases). CDR1 is SGHRS, CDR2 YFSETQ, per germline. V was pared by 4 bases and J by 4 bases, with 13 bases between. CDR3 length equals 14 residues. The CDR3 loop is CASSLGQISDTQYF. DNA for the CDR3: TGCGCCAGCAGCCTAGGACAAATTTCAGATACGCAGTATTTT. The full variable domain, completed using reference TRBV5-1 and TRBJ2-3, is KAGVTQTPRYLIKTRGQQVTLSCSPISGHRSVSWYQQTPGQGLQFLFEYFSETQRNKGNFPGRFSGRQFSNSRSEMNVSTLELGDSALYLCASSLGQISDTQYFGPGTRLTVL.

Remarks on this clone: Other DNA sequences in the sample encode the same CDR3. V gene TRBV5-1 combines with J gene TRBJ2-3; D is perhaps TRBD2 (5 bases). Germline loops: CDR1 SGHRS, CDR2 YFSETQ. The germline V and J ends were trimmed by 1 base and 3 bases, with 9 bases remaining between them. This CDR3 region has 14 residues. CDR3: CASSLFSGTDTQYF. The CDR3 DNA reads TGCGCCAGCAGCTTGTTCTCGGGGACAGATACGCAGTATTTT.

V is TRBV5-5 and J is TRBJ1-2; D gene ambiguous. Trimming shortened V by 0 bases and J by 5 bases, and 11 bases separated the two germline ends. The CDR3 contains 14 residues. Germline V gene lookup returns CDR1 SGHKS and CDR2 YYEKEE (reference sequence). The CDR3 reads CASSLVRGIYGYTF. The CDR3 coding sequence is TGTGCCAGCAGCTTGGTTAGAGGAATATATGGCTACACCTTC.

In regard to this clone: Other DNA sequences from this sample encode an identical CDR3 as well. The CDR3 sequence: CASSLVSGSSYNEQFF. For the CDR3, the DNA is TGTGCCAGCAGCTTAGTATCGGGGAGCTCCTACAATGAGCAGTTCTTC. The chain joins TRBV7-2 to TRBJ2-1, with TRBD2 as a possible D gene (5 bases). The CDR3 contains 16 residues. With 1 base removed from V and 0 bases from J, the gap between germline ends came to 10 bases. Germline CDR1 and CDR2: SGHTA and FQGNSA.

The chain couples TRBV13 to TRBJ1-1, with unresolved D. The V end was cut by 0 bases, the J end by 0 bases, with 8 bases between. Germline-derived CDR1 and CDR2 are PRHDT and FYEKMQ (reference sequence). The CDR3 extends over 15 amino acids. CDR3 loop: CASSLGRHLNTEAFF. The CDR3 nucleotides are TGTGCCAGCAGCTTAGGAAGACACTTGAACACTGAAGCTTTCTTT.

Concerning this clone itself: This sample also contains other DNA sequences that code for the same CDR3. The chain employs TRBV18 and TRBJ2-3; D remains unclear. Germline loops: CDR1 KGHSH, CDR2 LQKENI. V was trimmed by 4 bases and J by 6 bases, leaving 5 bases between them. This CDR3 has 11 residues. The CDR3 sequence: CASSRTDTQYF. CDR3 sequence (DNA): TGTGCCAGCTCACGTACGGATACGCAGTATTTT.